The T cell receptor beta chain under discussion was sequenced for a study of control samples from healthy donors and cancer patients (dated by TCRdb to about 2020). At the junction V is shortened by 7 bases and J by 2 bases, with 9 bases in between. The germline V gene (reference sequence) sets CDR1 to SGHKS and CDR2 to YYEKEE. The CDR3 starts with the cysteine, ends with the phenylalanine, and has 12 residues. CDR3 DNA only is kept here, 36 bases in frame from base 1. Library method: the immunoSEQ multiplex PCR assay. TCRdb holds this immuneACCESS table with in-frame rearrangements only. Some clones are missing; in checked studies, unresolved V genes explain under half, and the rest has no known cause. Here the sample has approximately 58,000 clones; 87% occur a single time. The top ten constitute 11% to 15% of the sample. Remarks on this clone: It has no known antigen specificity. Base qualities are not provided; no much larger clone lies one nucleotide away.

The specimen was PBMCs. The clonotype was recovered from a man aged 60-69 years with head and neck cancer. The chain is encoded by TRBV5-5 joined to TRBJ1-2; the D gene remains uncertain. The DNA sequence reads TGTGCCAGCGCCTCACGGAACTATGGCTACACCTTC. This codes for CASASRNYGYTF.